This is a list of T cell receptor beta chains from one sample in a study of cytomegalovirus exposure and HLA in healthy donors. Sequencing used immunoSEQ multiplex PCR; TCRdb keeps in-frame clones, though not all of them. The table has over 100,000 clones, around three quarters seen once. The sequenced sample consisted of PBMCs. Receptors originate from a man between 25 and 39 years old in good health and CMV-seropositive. Each CDR3 is given with its conserved first and last residue. A D gene is named only where the DNA matches it firmly. Only some rows state a clone size, as once, few, many or a class for expanded clones.

CDR3nt: TGTGCCAGCAGCTCCCAGGGAATTGGAGACAATGAGCAGTTCTTC; CDR3aa: CASSSQGIGDNEQFF; v_gene: TRBV6-4; d_gene: .; abundance: .; j_gene: TRBJ2-1
CDR3nt: TGTGCCAGCAGCCTCGGGGGGGTTAATGAAAAACTGTTTTTT; CDR3aa: CASSLGGVNEKLFF; v_gene: TRBV7-2; d_gene: .; abundance: few; j_gene: TRBJ1-4
CDR3nt: TGTGCCAGCGCTGGGACAGCCACCGGGGAGCTGTTTTTT; CDR3aa: CASAGTATGELFF; v_gene: TRBV7-9; d_gene: TRBD1; abundance: .; j_gene: TRBJ2-2
CDR3nt: TGCGCCAGCAGCTTGACGGGTCCAGGGGACGGCGGCTACACCTTC; CDR3aa: CASSLTGPGDGGYTF; v_gene: TRBV5-1; d_gene: .; abundance: .; j_gene: TRBJ1-2
CDR3nt: TGTGCCAGCAGCCGTAGCGAGTACGAGCAGTACTTC; CDR3aa: CASSRSEYEQYF; v_gene: TRBV14; d_gene: .; abundance: .; j_gene: TRBJ2-7
CDR3nt: TGTGCCAGCAGCTTAGTGACAGTTAGTCTCCCCGGTACAGGTAGCGAGACCCAGTACTTC; CDR3aa: CASSLVTVSLPGTGSETQYF; v_gene: TRBV7-6; d_gene: .; abundance: medium-sized; j_gene: TRBJ2-5
CDR3nt: TGTGCCAGCAGCTTAGACGGGTTCGATGAGCAGTTCTTC; CDR3aa: CASSLDGFDEQFF; v_gene: TRBV7-9; d_gene: .; abundance: .; j_gene: TRBJ2-1
CDR3nt: TGCAGCGTTGAAGGGGCGAGCGGGGGGGCCGATAATGAGCAGTTCTTC; CDR3aa: CSVEGASGGADNEQFF; v_gene: TRBV29-1; d_gene: TRBD2; abundance: few; j_gene: TRBJ2-1
CDR3nt: TGTTCCAGCAGCTTCCTGCAGGGGAGATACACAGATACGCAGTATTTT; CDR3aa: CSSSFLQGRYTDTQYF; v_gene: TRBV7-9; d_gene: .; abundance: .; j_gene: TRBJ2-3
CDR3nt: TGTGCCAGCAGCTTAGCGGTCGCGTCCTATAGCAATCAGCCCCAGCATTTT; CDR3aa: CASSLAVASYSNQPQHF; v_gene: TRBV7-8; d_gene: .; abundance: .; j_gene: TRBJ1-5
CDR3nt: TGTGCCAGCAGCCTTGGGGCGGGGGGCCGGTACGAGCAGTACTTC; CDR3aa: CASSLGAGGRYEQYF; v_gene: TRBV7-2; d_gene: TRBD2; abundance: .; j_gene: TRBJ2-7
CDR3nt: TGTGCCAGCAGTTTCACAGGGACGGTTCAGCCCCAGCATTTT; CDR3aa: CASSFTGTVQPQHF; v_gene: TRBV28; d_gene: .; abundance: .; j_gene: TRBJ1-5
CDR3nt: TGCGCCAGCAGTGACTCACAGAGACCCTCAGGGACCCAGTACTTC; CDR3aa: CASSDSQRPSGTQYF; v_gene: TRBV10-2; d_gene: .; abundance: once; j_gene: TRBJ2-5
CDR3nt: TGTGCCAGCAGCCAAGGCCCGGCGGGGGGGGGTACGCAGTATTTT; CDR3aa: CASSQGPAGGGTQYF; v_gene: TRBV7-2; d_gene: TRBD2; abundance: .; j_gene: TRBJ2-3
CDR3nt: TGTGCCAGCAGCTTGGGGACTAGCGGGTACAATGAGCAGTTCTTC; CDR3aa: CASSLGTSGYNEQFF; v_gene: TRBV7-2; d_gene: TRBD2; abundance: .; j_gene: TRBJ2-1
CDR3nt: TGTGCCATCAAGGAAGGGGCCTTTGGGGCCAACGTCCTGACTTTC; CDR3aa: CAIKEGAFGANVLTF; v_gene: TRBV10-3; d_gene: .; abundance: .; j_gene: TRBJ2-6
CDR3nt: TGTGCCTCTACGAGCGGGGGCACAGATACGCAGTATTTT; CDR3aa: CASTSGGTDTQYF; v_gene: TRBV6-5; d_gene: TRBD2; abundance: few; j_gene: TRBJ2-3
CDR3nt: TGTGCCAGCAGCTGGGGTCGGGGAGACTATGGCTACACCTTC; CDR3aa: CASSWGRGDYGYTF; v_gene: TRBV5-4; d_gene: .; abundance: .; j_gene: TRBJ1-2
CDR3nt: TGTGCCACCAGCAGAGACGTGAGGGCTCATGTTGGCTACACCTTC; CDR3aa: CATSRDVRAHVGYTF; v_gene: TRBV15; d_gene: .; abundance: .; j_gene: TRBJ1-2
CDR3nt: TGTGCCAGCCTGTCATTAACGAGCGATGGCTACACCTTC; CDR3aa: CASLSLTSDGYTF; v_gene: TRBV6-1; d_gene: .; abundance: .; j_gene: TRBJ1-2
CDR3nt: TGTGCCAGCAGCTTAGGTCCAGGAACCAATGAGCAGTTCTTC; CDR3aa: CASSLGPGTNEQFF; v_gene: TRBV7-6; d_gene: .; abundance: .; j_gene: TRBJ2-1
CDR3nt: TGTGCCAGCAGTGAGTGGGGGGCCGGGAGGTATAGCAATCAGCCCCAGCATTTT; CDR3aa: CASSEWGAGRYSNQPQHF; v_gene: TRBV6-1; d_gene: .; abundance: few; j_gene: TRBJ1-5
CDR3nt: TGCGCCTGCCACCTCGGGACAGGGGGCTCGGACACCATATATTTT; CDR3aa: CACHLGTGGSDTIYF; v_gene: TRBV10-2; d_gene: TRBD1; abundance: .; j_gene: TRBJ1-3
CDR3nt: TGTGCCAGCAGTGTTCGGACAGGAGATCAAGAGACCCAGTACTTC; CDR3aa: CASSVRTGDQETQYF; v_gene: TRBV2; d_gene: TRBD1; abundance: .; j_gene: TRBJ2-5
CDR3nt: TGTGCCAGCAGGAGACTAGCGGGGGGGAACAATGAGCAGTTCTTC; CDR3aa: CASRRLAGGNNEQFF; v_gene: TRBV2; d_gene: TRBD2; abundance: .; j_gene: TRBJ2-1
CDR3nt: TGTGCCTGGAGTGTATCAGGGACCAAAAACATTCAGTACTTC; CDR3aa: CAWSVSGTKNIQYF; v_gene: TRBV30; d_gene: .; abundance: .; j_gene: TRBJ2-4
CDR3nt: TGTGCCAGCAGTGAAGGTTTAGGGGGAACGTACCAAGAGACCCAGTACTTC; CDR3aa: CASSEGLGGTYQETQYF; v_gene: TRBV6-1; d_gene: .; abundance: .; j_gene: TRBJ2-5
CDR3nt: TGTGCCAGCAGTTTAGACAGGGGGCCCTACAATGAGCAGTTCTTC; CDR3aa: CASSLDRGPYNEQFF; v_gene: TRBV28; d_gene: TRBD1; abundance: .; j_gene: TRBJ2-1
CDR3nt: TGTTCCAGCAGCTTCTCAGGGTCTGAAGCTTTCTTT; CDR3aa: CSSSFSGSEAFF; v_gene: TRBV7-9; d_gene: .; abundance: .; j_gene: TRBJ1-1
CDR3nt: TGTGCCAGCAGCCGACGGACTAGCGGGGGATCAGATACGCAGTATTTT; CDR3aa: CASSRRTSGGSDTQYF; v_gene: TRBV6-6; d_gene: TRBD2; abundance: .; j_gene: TRBJ2-3
CDR3nt: TGTGCCAGCAGCCAAGTACCAGCGGGGGGGCTTGCGGCCGGGGAGCTGTTTTTT; CDR3aa: CASSQVPAGGLAAGELFF; v_gene: TRBV4-2; d_gene: TRBD2; abundance: .; j_gene: TRBJ2-2
CDR3nt: TGCGCCAGCAGCTCAGGGGTTCGCACTGAAGCTTTCTTT; CDR3aa: CASSSGVRTEAFF; v_gene: TRBV5-1; d_gene: .; abundance: .; j_gene: TRBJ1-1
CDR3nt: TGTGCCAGCAGTGAAGGCACGGGGGGTGGACAGCCCCAGCATTTT; CDR3aa: CASSEGTGGGQPQHF; v_gene: TRBV25-1; d_gene: .; abundance: .; j_gene: TRBJ1-5
CDR3nt: TGTGCCAGCAGTGAAGGGGTGGGACTGAGCACTGAAGCTTTCTTT; CDR3aa: CASSEGVGLSTEAFF; v_gene: TRBV6-1; d_gene: .; abundance: .; j_gene: TRBJ1-1
CDR3nt: TGTGCCAGCAGGGGGGTCTTACAGGGGGCCTACGAGCAGTACTTC; CDR3aa: CASRGVLQGAYEQYF; v_gene: TRBV5-5; d_gene: TRBD1; abundance: .; j_gene: TRBJ2-7
CDR3nt: TGTGCCAGCAGTTTACACCGGGACATTAGCACAGATACGCAGTATTTT; CDR3aa: CASSLHRDISTDTQYF; v_gene: TRBV28; d_gene: .; abundance: .; j_gene: TRBJ2-3
CDR3nt: TGTGCCAGCAGTGGGGCAGCTCAGAACACTGAAGCTTTCTTT; CDR3aa: CASSGAAQNTEAFF; v_gene: TRBV2; d_gene: .; abundance: .; j_gene: TRBJ1-1
CDR3nt: TGTGCCAGCAGTGTCCAAAGCACAGATACGCAGTATTTT; CDR3aa: CASSVQSTDTQYF; v_gene: TRBV25-1; d_gene: .; abundance: few; j_gene: TRBJ2-3
CDR3nt: TGTGCCAGCAGTTTATCGGGGACAGGGGGGGCTCTGATCCAGTACTTC; CDR3aa: CASSLSGTGGALIQYF; v_gene: TRBV27; d_gene: TRBD1; abundance: .; j_gene: TRBJ2-5
CDR3nt: TGCGCCAGCAGCCCAGGGACTAGCGGGGGGGCAGGCGAGCAGTACTTC; CDR3aa: CASSPGTSGGAGEQYF; v_gene: TRBV5-1; d_gene: TRBD2; abundance: .; j_gene: TRBJ2-7
CDR3nt: TGTGCCAGCCGCAGGGGCTATGGCTACACCTTC; CDR3aa: CASRRGYGYTF; v_gene: TRBV28; d_gene: .; abundance: .; j_gene: TRBJ1-2
CDR3nt: TGTGCCAGCAGCCTTAGAAGGGGACAGGGTAAAAACACCGGGGAGCTGTTTTTT; CDR3aa: CASSLRRGQGKNTGELFF; v_gene: TRBV14; d_gene: TRBD1; abundance: .; j_gene: TRBJ2-2
CDR3nt: TGTGCCAGCAGTGTCACCGCGTGGGCGCAGTACTTC; CDR3aa: CASSVTAWAQYF; v_gene: TRBV2; d_gene: .; abundance: .; j_gene: TRBJ2-7
CDR3nt: TGTGCCAGCCGAGCCCGCATCTCTGGCTACACCTTC; CDR3aa: CASRARISGYTF; v_gene: TRBV2; d_gene: .; abundance: .; j_gene: TRBJ1-2